This TCR beta chain is from a study of shared clonotypes between healthy human individuals. Turning to the study itself: Three plates were used per donor for CD4 naive, three for CD4 memory, two for CD8 naive and one for CD8 memory.

Researchers ran the assay at a deep level. This table comes from immunoSEQ multiplex PCR, and its TCRdb copy is limited to in-frame clones, with some not included. The repertoire holds 1,400,000 or so clones, with 98% as singletons. The donors, healthy adults who were HIV-negative, had experienced no recent acute infections or vaccinations. Partitioning of CD4+ cells yielded a CD45RA+ naive subset and a CD45RA-negative memory subset. Germline assignment: CDR1 SGDLS and CDR2 YYNGEE. Trimming left V 2 bases short and J 1 base short, with 6 bases between. CDR3 length equals 13 residues. The rearrangement joins TRBV9 to TRBJ1-2; D gene uncertain. Source material: naive CD4+ T cells sorted from blood. Subset in this sample: CD45RA+ positively selected. This sequence originates from a man aged 25 to 40 in good health. DNA of the CDR3: TGTGCCAGCAGCGTTGATCGTAACTATGGCTACACCTTC. This codes for CASSVDRNYGYTF.